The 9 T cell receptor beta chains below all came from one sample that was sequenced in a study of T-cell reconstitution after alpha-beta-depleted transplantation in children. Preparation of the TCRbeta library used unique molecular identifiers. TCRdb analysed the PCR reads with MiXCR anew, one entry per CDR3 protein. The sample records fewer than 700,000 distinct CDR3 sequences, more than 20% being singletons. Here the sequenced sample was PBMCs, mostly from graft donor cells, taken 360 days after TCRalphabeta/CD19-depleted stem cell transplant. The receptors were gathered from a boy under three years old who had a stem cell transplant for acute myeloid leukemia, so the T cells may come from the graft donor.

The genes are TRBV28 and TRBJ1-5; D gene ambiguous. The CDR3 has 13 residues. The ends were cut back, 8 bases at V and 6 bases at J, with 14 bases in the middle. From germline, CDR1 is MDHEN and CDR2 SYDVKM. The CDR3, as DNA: TGTGCCAGCCATCGGGCCGTTGGTCAGCCCCAGCATTTT. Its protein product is CASHRAVGQPQHF.

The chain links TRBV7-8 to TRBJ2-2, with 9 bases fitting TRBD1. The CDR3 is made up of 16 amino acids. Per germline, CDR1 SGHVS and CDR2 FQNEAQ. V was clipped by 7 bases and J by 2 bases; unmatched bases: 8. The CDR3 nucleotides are TGTGCCAGCATCAAACAGGGGGCGATAAACACCGGGGAGCTGTTTTTT. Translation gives CASIKQGAINTGELFF.

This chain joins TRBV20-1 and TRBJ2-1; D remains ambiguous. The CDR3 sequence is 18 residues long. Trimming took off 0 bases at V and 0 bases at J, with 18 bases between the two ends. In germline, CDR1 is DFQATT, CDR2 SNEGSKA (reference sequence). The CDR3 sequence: CSARDIWSDVSSYNEQFF. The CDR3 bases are TGCAGTGCTAGAGATATCTGGTCGGACGTTAGCTCCTACAATGAGCAGTTCTTC.

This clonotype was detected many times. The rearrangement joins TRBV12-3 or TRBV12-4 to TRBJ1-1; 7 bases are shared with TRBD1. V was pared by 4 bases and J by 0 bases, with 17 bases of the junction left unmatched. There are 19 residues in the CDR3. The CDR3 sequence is CASSSRVRRGLTMNTEAFF. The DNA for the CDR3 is TGTGCCAGCAGTTCAAGGGTCCGGAGGGGGCTTACAATGAACACTGAAGCTTTCTTT.

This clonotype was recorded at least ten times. The CDR3 bases are TGCAGTGCTAGAGATAGGAGAGGGGTTGATACGCAGTATTTT. Its translation is CSARDRRGVDTQYF. This chain uses TRBV20-1 with TRBJ2-3; D possibly uses TRBD1 or TRBD2 (5 bases each). V lost 0 bases and J lost 6, with 13 bases in between. Germline-derived CDR1 and CDR2 are DFQATT and SNEGSKA (reference sequence). The CDR3 extends over 14 amino acids.

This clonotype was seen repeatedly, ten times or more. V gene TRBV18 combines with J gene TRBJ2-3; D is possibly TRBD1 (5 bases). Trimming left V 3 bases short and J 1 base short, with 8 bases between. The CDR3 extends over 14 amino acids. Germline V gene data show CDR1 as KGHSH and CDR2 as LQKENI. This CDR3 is CASSPDTRTDTQYF. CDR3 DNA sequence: TGTGCCAGCTCACCGGACACCCGCACAGATACGCAGTATTTT.

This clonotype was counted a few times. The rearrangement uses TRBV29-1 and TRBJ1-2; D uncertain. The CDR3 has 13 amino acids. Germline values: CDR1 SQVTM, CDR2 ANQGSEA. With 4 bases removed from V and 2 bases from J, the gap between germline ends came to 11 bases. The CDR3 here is CSVARPPNYGYTF. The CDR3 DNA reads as TGCAGCGTTGCCAGGCCCCCGAACTATGGCTACACCTTC.

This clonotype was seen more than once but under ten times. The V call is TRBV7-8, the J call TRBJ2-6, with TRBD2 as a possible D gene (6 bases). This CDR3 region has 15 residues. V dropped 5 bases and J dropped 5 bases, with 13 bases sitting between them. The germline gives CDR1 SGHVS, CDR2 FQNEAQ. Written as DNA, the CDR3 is TGTGCCAGCAGCGCGGGACGCCCCTGGGCCAACGTCCTGACTTTC. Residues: CASSAGRPWANVLTF.

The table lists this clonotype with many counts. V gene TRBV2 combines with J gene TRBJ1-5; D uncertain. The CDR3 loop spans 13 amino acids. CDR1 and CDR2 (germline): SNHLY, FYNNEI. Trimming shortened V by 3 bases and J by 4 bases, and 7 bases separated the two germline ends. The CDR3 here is CASSEGRNQPQHF. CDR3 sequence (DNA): TGTGCCAGCAGTGAGGGCAGGAATCAGCCCCAGCATTTT. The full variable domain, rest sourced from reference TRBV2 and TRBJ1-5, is EPEVTQTPSHQVTQMGQEVILRCVPISNHLYFYWYRQILGQKVEFLVSFYNNEISEKSEIFDDQFSVERPDGSNFTLKIRSTKLEDSAMYFCASSEGRNQPQHFGDGTRLSIL.